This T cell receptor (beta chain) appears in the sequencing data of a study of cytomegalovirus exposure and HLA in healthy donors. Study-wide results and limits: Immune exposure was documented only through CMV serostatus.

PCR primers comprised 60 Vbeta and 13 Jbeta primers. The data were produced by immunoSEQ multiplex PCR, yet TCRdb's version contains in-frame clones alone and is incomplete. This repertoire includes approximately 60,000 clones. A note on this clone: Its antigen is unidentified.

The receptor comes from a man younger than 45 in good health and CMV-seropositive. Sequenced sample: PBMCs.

CDR3 amino acids: CASHPGGSYNSPLHF. The CDR3 coding sequence is TGTGCCAGTCATCCCGGGGGCTCCTATAATTCACCCCTCCACTTT. This chain joins TRBV6-6 and TRBJ1-6, with a weak D call TRBD1 (5 bases). Germline V lookup: CDR1 MNHNY, CDR2 SVGAGI (reference sequence). V was cut by 9 bases and J by 0 bases, with 12 bases left in between. The CDR3 has 15 residues.